This entry concerns a single T cell receptor (beta chain). Clones were sequenced by immunoSEQ multiplex PCR, and TCRdb holds only the in-frame ones, with some missing. The table shows about 14,000 clones, with over 75% occurring only once. The CDR3 is 15 residues long. Germline-derived CDR1 and CDR2 are SGHAT and FQNNGV. V gave up 7 bases and J gave up 4 bases; unmatched junction bases: 8. These data come from a study of OX40 agonist ivuxolimab in advanced cancers. This chain uses TRBV11-2 with TRBJ2-5; TRBD2 agrees at 11 bases. The TCR originated in an adult with an advanced solid tumor such as melanoma, head and neck, liver or kidney cancer. Sequenced here: CD4+ or CD8+ T cells sorted from blood, sampled in a trial of the OX40 agonist ivuxolimab. The CDR3 DNA reads TGTGCCAGCAACGTAGCGGGAGGGCCCGGAGAGACCCAGTACTTC. Amino acid sequence: CASNVAGGPGETQYF.